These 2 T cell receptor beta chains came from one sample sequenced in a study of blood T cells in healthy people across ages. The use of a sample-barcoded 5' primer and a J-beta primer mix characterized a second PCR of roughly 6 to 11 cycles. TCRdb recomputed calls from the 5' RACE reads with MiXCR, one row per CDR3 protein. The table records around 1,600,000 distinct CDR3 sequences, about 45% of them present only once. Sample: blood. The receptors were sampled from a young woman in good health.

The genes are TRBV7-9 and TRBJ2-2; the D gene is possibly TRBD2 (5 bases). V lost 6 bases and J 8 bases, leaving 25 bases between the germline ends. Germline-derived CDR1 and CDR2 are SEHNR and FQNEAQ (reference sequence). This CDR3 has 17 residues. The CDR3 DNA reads TGTGCCAGCAGAGAAGCTGTCTTAGGGCTGGAGGCAGGGGAGCTGTTTTTT. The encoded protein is CASREAVLGLEAGELFF.

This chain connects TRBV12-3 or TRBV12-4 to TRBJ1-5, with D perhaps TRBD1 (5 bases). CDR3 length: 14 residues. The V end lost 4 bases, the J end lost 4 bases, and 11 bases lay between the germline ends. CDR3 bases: TGTGCCAGCAGTTCGGGACGCCGGAATCAGCCCCAGCATTTT. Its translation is CASSSGRRNQPQHF.